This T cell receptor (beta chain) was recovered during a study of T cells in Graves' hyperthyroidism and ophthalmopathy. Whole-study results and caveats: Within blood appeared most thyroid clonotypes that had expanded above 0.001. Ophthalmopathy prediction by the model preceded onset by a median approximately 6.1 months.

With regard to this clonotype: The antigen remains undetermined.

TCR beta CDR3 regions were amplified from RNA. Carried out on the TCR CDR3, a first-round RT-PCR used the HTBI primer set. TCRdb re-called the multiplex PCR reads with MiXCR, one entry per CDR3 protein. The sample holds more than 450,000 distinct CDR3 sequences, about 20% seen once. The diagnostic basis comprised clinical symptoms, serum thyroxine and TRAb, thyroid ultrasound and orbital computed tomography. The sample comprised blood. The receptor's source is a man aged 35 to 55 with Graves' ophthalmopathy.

The CDR3 here is CSARGVQGVYNEQFF. CDR3 nucleotide sequence: TGCAGCGCACGGGGGGTGCAGGGAGTATACAATGAGCAGTTCTTC. This chain uses TRBV29-1 with TRBJ2-1; the match to TRBD2 covers 7 bases. CDR1 and CDR2 (germline): SQVTM, ANQGSEA. V shed 7 bases, J shed 4 bases, and the junction held 13 bases outside the gene matches. The CDR3 covers 15 residues.